This is a list of T cell receptor beta chains from one sample in a study of shared clonotypes between healthy human individuals. This table comes from immunoSEQ multiplex PCR, and its TCRdb copy is limited to in-frame clones, with some not included. Of about 2,100,000 clones listed, about 92% are singletons. The sample consisted of naive CD8+ T cells from PBMCs. The source of these receptors is a man aged 18 to 29 in good health. Some clones in this sample may be carry-over from other donors' samples. Each CDR3 is given with its conserved first and last residue. D genes are given only for firm matches. Some rows mark clone size as missing; the rest say once, few, many or name a class of expanded clone.

>TRBV2|TRBJ1-3|NA|NA
CASSEIAGAGNTIYF
TGTGCCAGCAGTGAAATTGCCGGAGCTGGAAACACCATATATTTT
>TRBV28|TRBJ2-2|NA|TRBD2
CASSVGTTNTGELFF
TGTGCCAGCAGTGTCGGGACTACAAACACCGGGGAGCTGTTTTTT
>TRBV9|TRBJ1-5|NA|TRBD1
CASSPGGTGQPQHF
TGTGCCAGCAGCCCCGGAGGGACAGGGCAGCCCCAGCATTTT
>TRBV6-5|TRBJ1-1|NA|TRBD1
CASSYGQGSEAFF
TGTGCCAGCAGCTACGGACAGGGCTCTGAAGCTTTCTTT
>TRBV10-3|TRBJ1-2|few|NA
CATQDSYGYTF
TGTGCCACTCAGGACAGCTATGGCTACACCTTC
>TRBV14|TRBJ1-6|once|TRBD1
CATSWTGVNSPLHF
TGTGCCACCTCCTGGACAGGGGTGAATTCACCCCTCCACTTT
>TRBV29-1|TRBJ2-5|NA|NA
CSVDGQPALTSKETQYF
TGCAGCGTTGACGGGCAGCCGGCCCTGACTAGTAAAGAGACCCAGTACTTC
>TRBV4-1|TRBJ2-7|NA|TRBD2
CASSPGLAGYYEQYF
TGCGCCAGCAGCCCCGGACTAGCGGGATACTACGAGCAGTACTTC
>TRBV7-9|TRBJ2-7|once|NA
CASSLATRGDEQYF
TGTGCCAGCAGCTTAGCTACGAGGGGCGACGAGCAGTACTTC
>TRBV2|TRBJ2-5|NA|NA
CASSASAGRFREETQYF
TGTGCCAGCAGTGCGTCAGCGGGCAGATTTCGGGAAGAGACCCAGTACTTC
>TRBV5-1|TRBJ1-2|NA|TRBD1
CASSLGQASNLNYGYTF
TGCGCCAGCAGCTTAGGACAGGCCAGTAATTTGAACTATGGCTACACCTTC
>TRBV15|TRBJ2-2|NA|NA
CATSRGRTANTGELFF
TGTGCCACCAGCAGAGGCCGGACAGCGAACACCGGGGAGCTGTTTTTT
>TRBV10-2|TRBJ2-1|NA|TRBD1
CASSVSTGVNQQFF
TGCGCCAGCAGTGTTTCGACAGGGGTTAATCAGCAGTTCTTC
>TRBV11-1|TRBJ2-7|NA|NA
CASSSSRDGGYYEQYF
TGTGCCAGCAGCTCGAGCCGGGACGGGGGATACTACGAGCAGTACTTC
>TRBV29-1|TRBJ1-2|NA|TRBD1
CSVNRGLDYGYTF
TGCAGCGTTAACAGGGGCTTGGACTATGGCTACACCTTC
>TRBV4-3|TRBJ1-1|NA|NA
CASSQDRAAGANTEAFF
TGCGCCAGCAGCCAAGATCGTGCGGCAGGGGCGAACACTGAAGCTTTCTTT
>TRBV7-9|TRBJ2-7|NA|TRBD1
CASSPRVTGGGAEQYF
TGTGCCAGCAGCCCCCGGGTGACAGGGGGAGGAGCGGAGCAGTACTTC
>TRBV9|TRBJ2-1|NA|TRBD2
CASSVGASGNHEQFF
TGTGCCAGCAGCGTAGGGGCTAGCGGGAACCATGAGCAGTTCTTC
>TRBV7-8|TRBJ1-5|once|NA
CASSPTRNQPQHF
TGTGCCAGCAGCCCTACCCGGAATCAGCCCCAGCATTTT
>TRBV6-5|TRBJ1-1|NA|NA
CASSYLARTEAFF
TGTGCCAGCAGTTACTTGGCCCGAACTGAAGCTTTCTTT
>TRBV29-1|TRBJ1-1|few|NA
CSVATPNRGAEAFF
TGCAGCGTTGCCACTCCAAATAGGGGGGCTGAAGCTTTCTTT
>TRBV7-9|TRBJ2-1|NA|TRBD2
CASRGGQGGEQFF
TGTGCCAGCAGGGGAGGGCAGGGAGGTGAGCAGTTCTTC
>TRBV7-9|TRBJ1-3|NA|TRBD1
CASSLEQGVGNTIYF
TGTGCCAGCAGCTTAGAACAGGGGGTTGGAAACACCATATATTTT
>TRBV6-6|TRBJ1-1|NA|NA
CASSYPGLAGTEAFF
TGTGCCAGCAGTTACCCCGGGTTGGCCGGCACTGAAGCTTTCTTT
>TRBV4-3|TRBJ2-1|NA|NA
CASSPGPAASNEQFF
TGCGCCAGCAGCCCCGGACCCGCGGCGAGCAATGAGCAGTTCTTC
>TRBV27|TRBJ1-5|NA|NA
CASSLRDSDQPQHF
TGTGCCAGCAGTTTACGAGACAGTGATCAGCCCCAGCATTTT
>TRBV29-1|TRBJ2-7|NA|NA
CSVDAAGQESYEQYF
TGCAGCGTTGATGCAGCGGGACAGGAGTCCTACGAGCAGTACTTC
>TRBV7-3|TRBJ1-1|NA|TRBD1
CASSLTGQPNTEAFF
TGTGCCAGCAGCTTGACGGGACAGCCAAACACTGAAGCTTTCTTT
>TRBV7-9|TRBJ2-5|NA|TRBD1
CASSLRTGDQETQYF
TGTGCCAGCAGCCTCCGGACAGGGGACCAAGAGACCCAGTACTTC
>TRBV28|TRBJ1-1|NA|TRBD1
CASSLAGGWQAFF
TGTGCCAGCAGTCTTGCAGGGGGCTGGCAAGCTTTCTTT
>TRBV27|TRBJ2-1|NA|TRBD2
CASSLPQTSGRPNEQFF
TGTGCCAGCAGTCTCCCCCAGACTAGCGGGAGACCCAATGAGCAGTTCTTC
>TRBV6-5|TRBJ2-7|NA|NA
CASRSRDDEQYF
TGTGCCAGCAGGAGCCGGGACGACGAGCAGTACTTC
>TRBV2|TRBJ2-2|once|NA
CASSGAEGRDTGELFF
TGTGCCAGCAGTGGGGCCGAAGGACGGGACACCGGGGAGCTGTTTTTT
>TRBV7-2|TRBJ2-2|NA|NA
CASSLGSRNTGELFF
TGTGCCAGCAGCTTAGGGTCCAGAAACACCGGGGAGCTGTTTTTT
>TRBV27|TRBJ1-2|NA|TRBD1
CASSPSGTGNGYTF
TGTGCCAGCAGTCCCTCCGGGACAGGGAACGGCTACACCTTC
>TRBV4-2|TRBJ2-1|NA|NA
CASSQEGEGTDNEQFF
TGTGCCAGCAGCCAAGAGGGAGAAGGGACGGACAATGAGCAGTTCTTC
>TRBV27|TRBJ2-7|NA|TRBD2
CASSLPGLAGPYEQYF
TGTGCCAGCAGTTTACCCGGACTAGCGGGACCCTACGAGCAGTACTTC
>TRBV9|TRBJ1-4|NA|TRBD1
CASSSTGTGNEKLFF
TGTGCCAGCAGCTCGACCGGGACAGGGAACGAAAAACTGTTTTTT